The 3 T cell receptor beta chains in this list originate from one sample, sequenced in a study of sequential checkpoint blockade in melanoma. As to treatment: randomized to nivolumab then ipilimumab (arm A) or the reverse (arm B). The protocol was immunoSEQ multiplex PCR, while the TCRdb copy is restricted to in-frame clones and leaves out a portion. The sample lists roughly 5,000 clones; about 60% were seen once. Sequenced here: CD8+ T cells sorted from blood (inferred from file names), sampled from a patient given nivolumab and ipilimumab in sequence. All receptors come from a human donor with melanoma.

This chain joins TRBV7-8 and TRBJ1-3, with 8 bases matching TRBD1. Germline values: CDR1 SGHVS, CDR2 FQNEAQ. The CDR3 totals 15 residues. Unmatched junction bases numbered 8, after V lost 6 bases and J lost 4 bases. The CDR3 spells CASSPLTGAGNTIYF. The CDR3 region has the DNA TGTGCCAGCAGTCCACTGACAGGGGCCGGAAACACCATATATTTT.

J is TRBJ1-1 and V is TRBV12-1; TRBD1 was called by the table and not checked on the DNA. TRBV12-1 constitutes a pseudogene. This CDR3 has 14 residues. This CDR3 is CASSFAAGVTEAFF. DNA of the CDR3: TGTGCCAGCAGCTTTGCTGCAGGGGTGACTGAAGCTTTCTTT.

This chain joins TRBV30 and TRBJ1-1; D ambiguous. Germline CDR1 and CDR2: GTSNPN and SVGIG (reference sequence). V lost 1 base to trimming and J lost 1 base, with 10 bases between them. CDR3 size: 14 residues. The DNA for the CDR3 is TGTGCCTGGAGTGCCGGGAGTCCGAACACTGAAGCTTTCTTT. As protein: CAWSAGSPNTEAFF.